This is a list of T cell receptor beta chains from one sample in a study of beta chain features in type 1 diabetes. Clones were read by immunoSEQ multiplex PCR, and TCRdb kept only the in-frame ones, dropping some. Of about 47,000 clones in the sample, roughly 47% are singletons; the top ten hold 0.13%. The specimen sequenced was stem cell memory CD4+ T cells from blood. These receptors were obtained from a man aged 25 to 40 with type 1 diabetes. The CDR3 runs from the conserved cysteine through the conserved F or W. A D gene is named only where the DNA matches it firmly. Expanded clones get a size class; other rows say once, few or many, or leave the size out.

v_call: TRBV7-8; d_call: TRBD2; clone_size: NA; j_call: TRBJ2-1; cdr3_aa: CASSRTGGNNEQFF; cdr3_nt: TGTGCCAGCAGCAGAACGGGAGGGAATAATGAGCAGTTCTTC
v_call: TRBV28; d_call: NA; clone_size: NA; j_call: TRBJ2-1; cdr3_aa: CASSPSLAPYNEQFF; cdr3_nt: TGTGCCAGCAGTCCCAGCCTAGCACCTTACAATGAGCAGTTCTTC
v_call: TRBV4-3; d_call: TRBD2; clone_size: NA; j_call: TRBJ2-1; cdr3_aa: CASSQEPAGLAGDWYNEQFF; cdr3_nt: TGCGCCAGCAGCCAAGAACCCGCGGGACTAGCGGGAGATTGGTACAATGAGCAGTTCTTC
v_call: TRBV29-1; d_call: NA; clone_size: few; j_call: TRBJ2-3; cdr3_aa: CSVVLYTDTQYF; cdr3_nt: TGCAGCGTTGTTCTGTACACAGATACGCAGTATTTT
v_call: TRBV11-2; d_call: NA; clone_size: few; j_call: TRBJ2-3; cdr3_aa: CASSLSRVSDTQYF; cdr3_nt: TGTGCCAGCAGCTTAAGCAGGGTATCAGATACGCAGTATTTT
v_call: TRBV28; d_call: TRBD1; clone_size: few; j_call: TRBJ1-5; cdr3_aa: CASGRPRGRVNQPQHF; cdr3_nt: TGTGCCAGCGGTCGCCCCAGGGGGCGGGTCAATCAGCCCCAGCATTTT
v_call: TRBV7-3; d_call: TRBD1; clone_size: NA; j_call: TRBJ2-3; cdr3_aa: CASSPDRGVNTQYF; cdr3_nt: TGTGCCAGCAGCCCCGACAGGGGAGTAAATACGCAGTATTTT
v_call: TRBV7-9; d_call: NA; clone_size: few; j_call: TRBJ2-7; cdr3_aa: CASSLGGPRGVGSYEQYF; cdr3_nt: TGTGCCAGCAGCTTAGGAGGCCCGAGGGGAGTCGGGAGCTACGAGCAGTACTTC
v_call: TRBV29-1; d_call: TRBD1; clone_size: NA; j_call: TRBJ2-7; cdr3_aa: CSVEGQATYEQYF; cdr3_nt: TGCAGCGTTGAGGGACAGGCGACCTACGAGCAGTACTTC
v_call: TRBV19; d_call: NA; clone_size: NA; j_call: TRBJ2-4; cdr3_aa: CASSMGGPVNIQYF; cdr3_nt: TGTGCCAGTAGTATGGGGGGGCCTGTAAACATTCAGTACTTC
v_call: TRBV6-1; d_call: NA; clone_size: once; j_call: TRBJ1-5; cdr3_aa: CASLQRFADNQPQHF; cdr3_nt: TGTGCCAGCCTTCAGAGGTTTGCGGACAATCAGCCCCAGCATTTT
v_call: TRBV7-6; d_call: NA; clone_size: NA; j_call: TRBJ2-1; cdr3_aa: CASSLGTYNEQFF; cdr3_nt: TGTGCCAGCAGCCTAGGGACTTACAATGAGCAGTTCTTC
v_call: TRBV7-9; d_call: TRBD1; clone_size: NA; j_call: TRBJ2-1; cdr3_aa: CASSLGTGPNEQFF; cdr3_nt: TGTGCCAGCAGCTTGGGGACAGGTCCAAATGAGCAGTTCTTC
v_call: TRBV4-3; d_call: TRBD2; clone_size: NA; j_call: TRBJ2-1; cdr3_aa: CASSRDSGRYNEQFF; cdr3_nt: TGCGCCAGCAGCCGAGATAGCGGGAGGTACAATGAGCAGTTCTTC
v_call: TRBV5-8; d_call: TRBD2; clone_size: NA; j_call: TRBJ2-1; cdr3_aa: CASSLGLAFYNEQFF; cdr3_nt: TGTGCCAGCAGCTTGGGACTAGCGTTTTACAATGAGCAGTTCTTC
v_call: TRBV4-3; d_call: NA; clone_size: few; j_call: TRBJ1-5; cdr3_aa: CASSQDSRGSNQPQHF; cdr3_nt: TGCGCCAGCAGCCAAGACAGTCGCGGTAGCAATCAGCCCCAGCATTTT
v_call: TRBV5-4; d_call: NA; clone_size: once; j_call: TRBJ2-1; cdr3_aa: CASSLEQLYNEQFF; cdr3_nt: TGTGCCAGCAGCTTGGAACAGCTCTACAATGAGCAGTTCTTC
v_call: TRBV7-9; d_call: TRBD1; clone_size: NA; j_call: TRBJ1-2; cdr3_aa: CASSPGQVGGSDTF; cdr3_nt: TGTGCCAGCAGCCCGGGACAGGTTGGTGGGAGCGACACCTTC
v_call: TRBV18; d_call: NA; clone_size: NA; j_call: TRBJ1-3; cdr3_aa: CASSPPGTYSGNTIYF; cdr3_nt: TGTGCCAGCTCACCGCCTGGGACATACTCTGGAAACACCATATATTTT
v_call: TRBV7-8; d_call: NA; clone_size: NA; j_call: TRBJ2-7; cdr3_aa: CASSLQGLAYEQYF; cdr3_nt: TGTGCCAGCAGCTTACAGGGTCTTGCGTACGAGCAGTACTTC
v_call: TRBV2; d_call: TRBD2; clone_size: NA; j_call: TRBJ2-1; cdr3_aa: CASSELGLAGENEQFF; cdr3_nt: TGTGCCAGCAGTGAATTAGGACTAGCGGGAGAGAATGAGCAGTTCTTC
v_call: TRBV2; d_call: NA; clone_size: NA; j_call: TRBJ2-2; cdr3_aa: CASSWGESSGELFF; cdr3_nt: TGTGCCAGCAGTTGGGGGGAGTCTAGCGGGGAGCTGTTTTTT
v_call: TRBV19; d_call: NA; clone_size: NA; j_call: TRBJ1-1; cdr3_aa: CASSTPPNYMNTEAFF; cdr3_nt: TGTGCCAGTAGTACCCCACCGAATTACATGAACACTGAAGCTTTCTTT
v_call: TRBV28; d_call: TRBD2; clone_size: NA; j_call: TRBJ2-1; cdr3_aa: CASSLGGRVHNEQFF; cdr3_nt: TGTGCCAGCAGTTTAGGCGGGAGGGTTCACAATGAGCAGTTCTTC
v_call: TRBV5-1; d_call: TRBD2; clone_size: NA; j_call: TRBJ2-1; cdr3_aa: CASKTSGYNEQFF; cdr3_nt: TGCGCCAGCAAGACTAGCGGGTACAATGAGCAGTTCTTC
v_call: TRBV4-2; d_call: TRBD1; clone_size: NA; j_call: TRBJ2-1; cdr3_aa: CASSQGPLTGDEQFF; cdr3_nt: TGTGCCAGCAGCCAAGGGCCTCTAACAGGGGATGAGCAGTTCTTC
v_call: TRBV6-1; d_call: TRBD1; clone_size: NA; j_call: TRBJ1-2; cdr3_aa: CASSSRQGYGYTF; cdr3_nt: TGTGCCAGCAGTTCCCGACAGGGCTATGGCTACACCTTC
v_call: TRBV15; d_call: NA; clone_size: few; j_call: TRBJ2-7; cdr3_aa: CATSRDWRAYEQYF; cdr3_nt: TGTGCCACCAGCAGAGATTGGAGGGCCTACGAGCAGTACTTC
v_call: TRBV7-9; d_call: NA; clone_size: few; j_call: TRBJ2-7; cdr3_aa: CASSIVSYEQYF; cdr3_nt: TGTGCCAGCAGTATCGTCTCCTACGAGCAGTACTTC
v_call: TRBV30; d_call: NA; clone_size: NA; j_call: TRBJ2-7; cdr3_aa: CAWSVRGSSYEQYF; cdr3_nt: TGTGCCTGGAGTGTACGGGGTTCCTCCTACGAGCAGTACTTC
v_call: TRBV5-1; d_call: TRBD2; clone_size: NA; j_call: TRBJ2-1; cdr3_aa: CASSLAGGPGVEQFF; cdr3_nt: TGCGCCAGCAGCTTGGCGGGAGGGCCAGGAGTTGAGCAGTTCTTC
v_call: TRBV6-5; d_call: TRBD2; clone_size: few; j_call: TRBJ2-3; cdr3_aa: CASSRSGNSADTQYF; cdr3_nt: TGTGCCAGCAGCCGAAGCGGGAACAGTGCAGATACGCAGTATTTT
v_call: TRBV6-5; d_call: TRBD2; clone_size: NA; j_call: TRBJ2-7; cdr3_aa: CASSYSRLAAYEQYF; cdr3_nt: TGTGCCAGCAGTTACTCGAGACTAGCGGCTTACGAGCAGTACTTC
v_call: TRBV28; d_call: TRBD2; clone_size: NA; j_call: TRBJ2-1; cdr3_aa: CASSSLAGNTYNEQFF; cdr3_nt: TGTGCCAGCAGTTCTCTAGCGGGCAATACCTACAATGAGCAGTTCTTC
v_call: TRBV18; d_call: NA; clone_size: few; j_call: TRBJ2-5; cdr3_aa: CASSPLPGDQETQYF; cdr3_nt: TGTGCCAGCTCACCTCTCCCGGGGGATCAAGAGACCCAGTACTTC
v_call: TRBV5-1; d_call: NA; clone_size: few; j_call: TRBJ2-7; cdr3_aa: CASSQWDNFYEQYF; cdr3_nt: TGCGCCAGCAGCCAGTGGGACAACTTCTACGAGCAGTACTTC
v_call: TRBV19; d_call: TRBD1; clone_size: NA; j_call: TRBJ2-5; cdr3_aa: CASSVTGFQETQYF; cdr3_nt: TGTGCCAGTAGTGTGACAGGGTTCCAAGAGACCCAGTACTTC
v_call: TRBV5-1; d_call: TRBD2; clone_size: few; j_call: TRBJ2-5; cdr3_aa: CASSLGTSGYQETQYF; cdr3_nt: TGCGCCAGCAGCCTCGGGACTAGCGGGTATCAAGAGACCCAGTACTTC
v_call: TRBV7-2; d_call: NA; clone_size: NA; j_call: TRBJ2-7; cdr3_aa: CASSFGGYSYEQYF; cdr3_nt: TGTGCCAGCAGCTTCGGAGGGTACTCCTACGAGCAGTACTTC
v_call: TRBV6-6; d_call: TRBD1; clone_size: few; j_call: TRBJ2-7; cdr3_aa: CASRDRGQGLKQYF; cdr3_nt: TGTGCCAGCAGAGATCGGGGACAGGGCCTCAAGCAGTACTTC